This T cell receptor (beta chain) comes out of a study of blood T cell repertoires in COVID-19. TCRdb's copy holds only in-frame clones and misses some; the assay was immunoSEQ multiplex PCR. Found here are fewer than 400,000 clones, 90% of them singletons; the top ten hold 3.9%. Participant age was roughly 18 to 100 years, and participants resided in roughly 24 US areas. From germline, CDR1 is DFQATT and CDR2 SNEGSKA (reference sequence). This CDR3 comprises 13 residues. V was pared by 3 bases and J by 5 bases, with 13 bases between. The origin of this receptor is a woman aged 25 to 39 who had been exposed to COVID-19. Sequencing was carried out using PBMCs or T cells enriched from blood (not recorded which). This rearrangement joins TRBV20-1 to TRBJ1-2; D is uncertain. CDR3 coding DNA: TGCAGTGCTAGTCCAGGTTACTCTTATGGCTACACCTTC. It codes for CSASPGYSYGYTF.